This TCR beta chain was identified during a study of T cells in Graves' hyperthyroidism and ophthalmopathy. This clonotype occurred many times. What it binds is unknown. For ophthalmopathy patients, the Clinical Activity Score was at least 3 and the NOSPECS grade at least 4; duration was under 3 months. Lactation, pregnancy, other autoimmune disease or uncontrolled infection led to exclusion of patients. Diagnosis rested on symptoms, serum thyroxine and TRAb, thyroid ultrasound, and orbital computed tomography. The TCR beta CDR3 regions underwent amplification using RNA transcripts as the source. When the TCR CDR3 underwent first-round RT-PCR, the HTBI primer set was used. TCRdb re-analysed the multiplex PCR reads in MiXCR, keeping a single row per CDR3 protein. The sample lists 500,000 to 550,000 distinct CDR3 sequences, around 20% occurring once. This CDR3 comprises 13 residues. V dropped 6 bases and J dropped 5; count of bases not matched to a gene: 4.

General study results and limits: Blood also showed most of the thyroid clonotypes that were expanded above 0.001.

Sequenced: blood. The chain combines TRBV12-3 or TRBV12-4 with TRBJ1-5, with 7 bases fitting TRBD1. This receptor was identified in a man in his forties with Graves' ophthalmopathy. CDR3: CASSLDRDQPQHF. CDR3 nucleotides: TGTGCCAGCAGCCTCGACAGGGATCAGCCCCAGCATTTT.